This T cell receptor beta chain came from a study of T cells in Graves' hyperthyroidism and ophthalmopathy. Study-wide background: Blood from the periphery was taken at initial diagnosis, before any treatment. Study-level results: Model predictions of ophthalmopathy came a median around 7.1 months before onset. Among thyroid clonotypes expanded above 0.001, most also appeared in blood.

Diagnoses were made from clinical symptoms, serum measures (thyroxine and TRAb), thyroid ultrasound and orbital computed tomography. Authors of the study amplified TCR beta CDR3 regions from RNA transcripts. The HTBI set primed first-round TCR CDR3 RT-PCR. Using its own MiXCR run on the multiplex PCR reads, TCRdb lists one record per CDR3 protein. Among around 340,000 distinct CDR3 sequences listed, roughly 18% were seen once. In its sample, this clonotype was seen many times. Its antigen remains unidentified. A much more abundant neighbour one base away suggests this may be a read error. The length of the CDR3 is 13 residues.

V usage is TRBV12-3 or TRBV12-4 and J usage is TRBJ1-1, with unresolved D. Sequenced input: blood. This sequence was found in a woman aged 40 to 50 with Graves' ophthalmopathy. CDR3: CGSSLEMNTEAFF. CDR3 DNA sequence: TGTGGCAGCAGTTTGGAAATGAACACTGAAGCTTTCTTT.